This T cell receptor (beta chain) was recorded in a study of blood T cell repertoires in COVID-19. Study background: The origin of the acute and convalescent COVID-19 samples was the United States, Italy and Spain.

A remark on this clone: The conserved phenylalanine or tryptophan is not found at the CDR3 terminus, so this likely reflects a read error. Because the CDR3's place on the DNA is in doubt, the DNA is left out and the CDR3 is given as listed by TCRdb.

As originally analysed: Amplification of reference gene primers was used by the study to estimate nucleated cell counts. Profiling relied on immunoSEQ multiplex PCR, and the TCRdb table lists in-frame clones only, not all of them. The DNA was the basis for D and trimming; V, J and clone size are from that table. Among 87,000 or so clones listed, approximately 82% were seen once. Germline V lookup: CDR1 KGHSH, CDR2 LQKENI. The length of the CDR3 is 13 amino acids, counting both ends. This TCR came from a woman in her 70s with acute or convalescent COVID-19. Sequencing was performed on peripheral blood. This sequence joins TRBV18 and TRBJ1-2; the listed D gene, TRBD1, was not tested against the DNA. CDR3 loop: CASSPDRDKVILQ.